What follows describes a single T cell receptor (beta chain). There are many counts of this clonotype. This clone's antigen is unknown. Base qualities are not recorded, but no much larger clone differs from it by a single base. As encoded in the germline V gene (reference sequence), CDR1 is LNHDA while CDR2 is SQIVND. At the junction V is shortened by 9 bases and J by 4 bases; bases outside the gene matches: 9. The CDR3 runs 15 amino acids, cysteine and phenylalanine included. Only the CDR3 part of the read is kept: 45 bases, read in frame from the first base. This sample was included in a study of CD8+CD57+ T cells in acquired aplastic anemia listed by TCRdb under 2018. Broadly, across the study: Extracted DNA from sorted CD4+ and CD8+ cells averaged approximately 3 ug, ranging from roughly 0.19 to 27.4 ug. An average of approximately 10 million reads for CD4+ cells and approximately 11 million reads for CD8+ cells was obtained from healthy donor samples. Here is what the overall study found, with its caveats: Roughly 30 CD8+ CDR3 sequences were shared between patients and controls but appeared highly expressed in patients and within their immunodominant clones. CD8+ Simpson's diversity did not differ significantly between patients and healthy controls (P=0.060).

Genomic DNA served as template for TCR beta VDJ combination and CDR3 sequence profiling. An Illumina HiSeq 2000 was used for TCR repertoire sequencing. Per the authors' processing: TRBV/TRBJ rearrangement plots, CDR3 size and DJ length profiles, and Simpson's diversity index were used to evaluate the repertoires. The most abundant DNA sequence in the deep sequencing data was taken as the immunodominant clone. CDR3 amino acid sequences were checked for sharing between subjects and were compared against published repertoires and the VDJdb database. TCRdb redid the processing of the public reads, applying fastp at Q25 and MiXCR, and retained in-frame beta chains. All rows with the same CDR3 protein become a single entry with the most common DNA and genes. The V and J calls follow TCRdb's processing rather than the paper's. This sample lists over 100,000 distinct CDR3 sequences; around two fifths were detected once. The ten largest clones add up to 8% to 8.5% of the sample.

The study deep-sequenced TCR repertoires of sorted CD4+ and CD8+ blood T cells from severe aplastic anemia patients and healthy subjects. Ficoll-Paque density gradient centrifugation was used to isolate peripheral blood mononuclear cells. Before DNA extraction, CD4+ and CD8+ T cells were sorted with FACS or magnetic beads. The sequenced material came from sorted CD4+, CD8+, or CD8+CD57+ T cells (not recorded which) from PBMCs. This receptor was taken from a human donor in good health, serving as a control. Recombination linked TRBV19 to TRBJ1-5, with TRBD1 identical over 10 junction bases. The encoded CDR3 is CASRGDRGKNQPQHF. The DNA is TGTGCCAGCCGCGGGGACAGGGGAAAAAATCAGCCCCAGCATTTT.